This TCR beta chain was sequenced during a study of tumour-infiltrating T cells in Burkitt lymphoma. Germline loops: CDR1 KGHSH, CDR2 LQKENI. The germline V and J ends were trimmed by 6 bases and 0 bases, with 16 bases remaining between them. The CDR3 extends over 16 amino acids. The data were produced by immunoSEQ multiplex PCR, yet TCRdb's version contains in-frame clones alone and is incomplete. The repertoire has some 5,900 clones, less than 20% of them found once; the top ten carry 14%. Input material: tumor tissue. The receptor comes from a human donor with diffuse large B-cell lymphoma. The V gene is TRBV18, the J gene TRBJ2-3, with D perhaps assigned TRBD1 or TRBD2 (5 bases each). CDR3 sequence (DNA): TGTGCCAGCTCGGGCAAGGGGCGGGCAAGCACAGATACGCAGTATTTT. Translating it yields CASSGKGRASTDTQYF.